The TCR beta chain under discussion was sequenced for a study of blood T cells in healthy people across ages. Primed by a sample-barcoded 5' primer and a J-beta primer mix, a second PCR proceeded for roughly 7 to 12 cycles. TCRdb processed the 5' RACE reads anew with MiXCR; each CDR3 protein has one entry. The sample contains approximately 1,700,000 distinct CDR3 sequences, 39% of which appear only once. Overall study results and limits: Getting older went along with TCR beta diversity per million T cells dropping roughly linearly. Versus aged donors, long-lived donors had higher diversity and more naive CD4+ cells.

With regard to this clonotype: Its antigen is not identified.

V lost 4 bases, J lost 0 bases, and 8 bases stayed unmatched. CDR3 length equals 16 residues. Per germline, CDR1 PRHDT and CDR2 FYEKMQ (reference sequence). Donation came from healthy Caucasian individuals in Russia who were aged about 6 to 95. It was 9.5 to 10 milliliters of peripheral blood that were drawn from each donor. This sequence was found in a human donor in good health. The sample consisted of blood. V is TRBV13 and J is TRBJ1-1; 7 bases are a match to TRBD1. DNA for the CDR3: TGTGCCAGCAGCTCTCAGAAGGACAGGTTGAACACTGAAGCTTTCTTT. Translation gives CASSSQKDRLNTEAFF. Full variable domain (rest looked up from reference TRBV13 and TRBJ1-1): AAGVIQSPRHLIKEKRETATLKCYPIPRHDTVYWYQQGPGQDPQFLISFYEKMQSDKGSIPDRFSAQQFSDYHSELNMSSLELGDSALYFCASSSQKDRLNTEAFFGQGTRLTVV.